The 2 T cell receptor beta chains below were found in one sample sequenced in a study of blood T cell repertoires in COVID-19. TCRdb's copy holds only in-frame clones and misses some; the assay was immunoSEQ multiplex PCR. Among 100,000 or so clones, 70% to 90% were seen once, and the ten largest hold over 2%. The sample taken for sequencing was peripheral blood. The receptors here all came from a man aged 50 or older with active COVID-19.

This chain links TRBV10-3 with TRBJ1-3, with 8 nucleotides matching TRBD1. This CDR3 is built from 14 residues. V was clipped by 5 bases and J by 3 bases; unmatched bases: 3. In germline, CDR1 is ENHRY, CDR2 SYGVKD. In DNA form, the CDR3 reads TGTGCCATCAGTACCGACAGGGGTGGAAACACCATATATTTT. It translates to CAISTDRGGNTIYF.

The chain recombines TRBV15 with TRBJ1-1; D is uncertain. This CDR3 contains 15 residues. V was shortened by 0 bases and J by 4 bases, with 12 bases between the two germline ends. Per germline, CDR1 LNHNV and CDR2 YYDKDF (reference sequence). CDR3 amino acids: CATSRDSSLGTEAFF. The DNA of the CDR3 is TGTGCCACCAGCAGAGATAGCAGTTTGGGCACTGAAGCTTTCTTT.